In this sample, the clone carrying this T cell receptor (beta chain) turned up once. Antigen specificity is unknown. The data derive from a study of Graves' ophthalmopathy and Graves' hyperthyroidism. Scientists amplified the TCR beta CDR3 regions from RNA transcripts. Following a first-round RT-PCR that used HTBI primers, a second-round multiplex PCR was carried out. TCRdb passed the multiplex PCR reads through MiXCR, listing each CDR3 protein once. The sample has some 380,000 distinct CDR3 sequences, approximately 15% seen once; the top ten hold roughly 7%. The authors enrolled newly diagnosed hyperthyroidism patients aged 18 to 65 with under 2 months' duration. Clinicians diagnosed using symptoms, serum thyroxine, TRAb, thyroid ultrasound and orbital computed tomography. Findings of the study overall: Among thyroid clonotypes expanded above 0.001 frequency, most also appeared in blood.

Trimming shortened V by 1 base and J by 8 bases, and 15 bases separated the two germline ends. CDR3 length: 14 residues. Germline CDR1 is SGHTA and CDR2 is FQGNSA. The clonotype comes from a woman between 18 and 29 years old with stable Graves' hyperthyroidism. This chain connects TRBV7-2 to TRBJ2-7; D ambiguous. Sample: peripheral blood. The CDR3: CASSLEADAPQQYF. CDR3 bases: TGTGCCAGCAGCTTAGAAGCCGACGCCCCACAGCAGTACTTC. Filled out from reference TRBV7-2 and TRBJ2-7, the complete variable domain reads GAGVSQSPSNKVTEKGKDVELRCDPISGHTALYWYRQSLGQGLEFLIYFQGNSAPDKSGLPSDRFSAERTGGSVSTLTIQRTQQEDSAVYLCASSLEADAPQQYFGPGTRLTVT.